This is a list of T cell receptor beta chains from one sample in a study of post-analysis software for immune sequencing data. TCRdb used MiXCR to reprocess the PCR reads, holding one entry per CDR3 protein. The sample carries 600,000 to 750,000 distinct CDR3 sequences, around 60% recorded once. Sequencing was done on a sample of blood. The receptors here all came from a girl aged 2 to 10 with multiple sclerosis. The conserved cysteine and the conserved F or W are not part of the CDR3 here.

CDR3: SALAGGPSTYEQY
V: TRBV20-1
J: TRBJ2-7

CDR3: ASSQDSGTPYEQY
V: TRBV3-1
J: TRBJ2-7

CDR3: ASSQDYTSTDTQY
V: TRBV4-2
J: TRBJ2-3

CDR3: ASSLAPGQGMRNTEAF
V: TRBV5-5
J: TRBJ1-1

CDR3: ASSLTVLANTGELF
V: TRBV5-1
J: TRBJ2-2

CDR3: SASSLGGGIYNEQF
V: TRBV20-1
J: TRBJ2-1

CDR3: ASSLEETQF
V: TRBV7-8
J: NA

CDR3: ASSSRRQAHYGYT
V: TRBV12-3/TRBV12-4
J: TRBJ1-2

CDR3: ASIRTGGASDTQY
V: TRBV6-5
J: TRBJ2-3

CDR3: ASRGLMLNNEQF
V: TRBV5-1
J: TRBJ2-1

CDR3: ASRHRGTDTQY
V: TRBV6-5
J: TRBJ2-3

CDR3: SAIRGNEQF
V: TRBV20-1
J: TRBJ2-1

CDR3: SVKRDTQETQY
V: TRBV29-1
J: TRBJ2-5

CDR3: ASSLAGAAPSYEQY
V: TRBV5-5
J: NA

CDR3: ASSLGWRGEEKLF
V: TRBV7-6
J: TRBJ1-4